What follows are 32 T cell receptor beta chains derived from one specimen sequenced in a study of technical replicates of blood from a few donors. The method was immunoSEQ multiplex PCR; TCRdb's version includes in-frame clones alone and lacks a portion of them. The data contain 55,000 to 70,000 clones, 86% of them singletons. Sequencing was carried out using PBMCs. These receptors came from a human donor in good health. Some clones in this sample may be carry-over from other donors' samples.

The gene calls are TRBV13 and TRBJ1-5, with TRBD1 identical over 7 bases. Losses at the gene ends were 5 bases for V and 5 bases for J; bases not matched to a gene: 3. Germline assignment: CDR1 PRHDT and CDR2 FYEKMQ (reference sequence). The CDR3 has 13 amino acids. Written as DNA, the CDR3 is TGTGCCAGCAGCCTCGACAGGGATCAGCCCCAGCATTTT. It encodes CASSLDRDQPQHF.

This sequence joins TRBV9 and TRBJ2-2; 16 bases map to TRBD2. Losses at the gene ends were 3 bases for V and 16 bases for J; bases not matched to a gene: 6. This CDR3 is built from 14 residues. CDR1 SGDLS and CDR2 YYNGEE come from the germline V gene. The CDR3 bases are TGTGCCAGCAGCGCCGGGACTAGCGGGAGGGCCCGGTTTTTT. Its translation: CASSAGTSGRARFF. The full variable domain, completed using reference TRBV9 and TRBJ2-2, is DSGVTQTPKHLITATGQRVTLRCSPRSGDLSVYWYQQSLDQGLQFLIQYYNGEERAKGNILERFSAQQFPDLHSELNLSSLELGDSALYFCASSAGTSGRARFFGEGSRLTVL.

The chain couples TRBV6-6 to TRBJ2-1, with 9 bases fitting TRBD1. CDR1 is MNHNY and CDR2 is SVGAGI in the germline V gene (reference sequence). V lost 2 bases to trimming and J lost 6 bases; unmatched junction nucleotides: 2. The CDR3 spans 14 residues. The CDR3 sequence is CASSYETGGNEQFF. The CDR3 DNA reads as TGTGCCAGCAGTTACGAGACAGGGGGCAATGAGCAGTTCTTC.

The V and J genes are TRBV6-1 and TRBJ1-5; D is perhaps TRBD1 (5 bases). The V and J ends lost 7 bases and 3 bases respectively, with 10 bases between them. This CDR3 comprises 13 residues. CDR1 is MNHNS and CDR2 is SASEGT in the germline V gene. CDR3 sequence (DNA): TGTGCCAGCAACCGACAGTTCAATCAGCCCCAGCATTTT. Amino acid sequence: CASNRQFNQPQHF.

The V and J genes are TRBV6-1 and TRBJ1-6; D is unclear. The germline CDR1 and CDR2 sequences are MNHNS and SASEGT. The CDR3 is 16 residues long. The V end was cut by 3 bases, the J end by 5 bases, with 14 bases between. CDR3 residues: CASSDRFRSDNSPLHF. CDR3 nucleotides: TGTGCCAGCAGTGACAGGTTTCGCTCGGATAATTCACCCCTCCACTTT.

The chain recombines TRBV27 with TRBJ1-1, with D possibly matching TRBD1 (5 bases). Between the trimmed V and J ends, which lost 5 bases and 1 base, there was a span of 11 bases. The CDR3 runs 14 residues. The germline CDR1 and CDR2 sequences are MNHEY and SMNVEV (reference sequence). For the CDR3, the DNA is TGTGCCAGCAGTCTGACAGTAGGGAACACTGAAGCTTTCTTT. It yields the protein CASSLTVGNTEAFF.

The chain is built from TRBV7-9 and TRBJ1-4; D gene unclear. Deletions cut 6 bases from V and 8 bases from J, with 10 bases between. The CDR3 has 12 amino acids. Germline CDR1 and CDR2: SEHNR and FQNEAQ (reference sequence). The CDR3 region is CASRSGNEKLFF. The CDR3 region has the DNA TGTGCCAGCAGATCGGGGAACGAAAAACTGTTTTTT. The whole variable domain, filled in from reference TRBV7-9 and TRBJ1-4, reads DTGVSQNPRHKITKRGQNVTFRCDPISEHNRLYWYRQTLGQGPEFLTYFQNEAQLEKSRLLSDRFSAERPKGSFSTLEIQRTEQGDSAMYLCASRSGNEKLFFGSGTQLSVL.

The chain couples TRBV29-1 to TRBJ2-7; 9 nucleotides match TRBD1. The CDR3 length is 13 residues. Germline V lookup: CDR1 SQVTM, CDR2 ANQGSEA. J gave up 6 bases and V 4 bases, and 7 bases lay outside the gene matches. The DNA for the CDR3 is TGCAGCGTTGGAACAGGGGGCGCGGGCGAGCAGTACTTC. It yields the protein CSVGTGGAGEQYF.

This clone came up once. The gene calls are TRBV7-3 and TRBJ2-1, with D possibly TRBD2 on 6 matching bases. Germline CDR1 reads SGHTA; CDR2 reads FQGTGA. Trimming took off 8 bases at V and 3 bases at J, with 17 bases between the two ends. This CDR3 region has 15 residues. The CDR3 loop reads CASSEGSGNYNEQFF. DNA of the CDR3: TGTGCCAGCTCGGAGGGGAGCGGAAACTACAATGAGCAGTTCTTC.

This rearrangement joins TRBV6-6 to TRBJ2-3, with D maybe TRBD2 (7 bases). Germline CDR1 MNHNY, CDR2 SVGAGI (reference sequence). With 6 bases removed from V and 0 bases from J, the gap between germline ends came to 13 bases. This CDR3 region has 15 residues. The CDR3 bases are TGTGCCAGCAGACTCAGCGGGACAAGCACAGATACGCAGTATTTT. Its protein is CASRLSGTSTDTQYF.

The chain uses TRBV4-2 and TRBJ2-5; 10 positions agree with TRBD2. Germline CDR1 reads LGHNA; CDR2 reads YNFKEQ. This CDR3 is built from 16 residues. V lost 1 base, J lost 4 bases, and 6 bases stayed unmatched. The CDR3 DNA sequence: TGTGCCAGCAGCCAAGCAGCGGGGGGGCCGGGAGAGACCCAGTACTTC. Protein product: CASSQAAGGPGETQYF.

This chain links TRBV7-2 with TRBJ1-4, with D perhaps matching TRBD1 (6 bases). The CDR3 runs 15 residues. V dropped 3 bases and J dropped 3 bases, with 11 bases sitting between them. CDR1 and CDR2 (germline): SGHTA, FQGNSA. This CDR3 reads CASSFRGGSNEKLFF. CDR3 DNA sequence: TGTGCCAGCAGCTTTAGAGGGGGATCTAATGAAAAACTGTTTTTT.

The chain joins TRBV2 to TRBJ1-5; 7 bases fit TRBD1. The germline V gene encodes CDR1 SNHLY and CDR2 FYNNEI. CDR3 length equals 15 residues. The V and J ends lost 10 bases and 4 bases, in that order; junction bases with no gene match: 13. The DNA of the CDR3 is TGTGCCACCACCACACAGGGACAGATTAATCAGCCCCAGCATTTT. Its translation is CATTTQGQINQPQHF.

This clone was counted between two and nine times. CDR3 bases: TGTGCCAGCAGCCTCATCGGAGGGGCAAATGAGCAGTTCTTC. Amino acids: CASSLIGGANEQFF. J is TRBJ2-1 and V is TRBV14; tentatively, D is TRBD2 (6 bases). CDR3 length: 14 residues. Trimming left V 4 bases short and J 7 bases short, with 14 bases between. The germline CDR1 and CDR2 sequences are SGHDN and FVKESK.

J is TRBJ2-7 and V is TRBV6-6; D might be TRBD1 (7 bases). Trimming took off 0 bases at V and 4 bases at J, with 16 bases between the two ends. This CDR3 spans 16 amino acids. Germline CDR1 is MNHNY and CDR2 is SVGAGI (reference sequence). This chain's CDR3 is CASSYSGVRGEYEQYF. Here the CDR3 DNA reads TGTGCCAGCAGTTACTCCGGGGTCAGGGGGGAATACGAGCAGTACTTC.

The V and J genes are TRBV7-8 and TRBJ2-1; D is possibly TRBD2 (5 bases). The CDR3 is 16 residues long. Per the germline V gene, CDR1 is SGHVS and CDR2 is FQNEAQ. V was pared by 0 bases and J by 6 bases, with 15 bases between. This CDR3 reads CASSLAVWLAVNEQFF. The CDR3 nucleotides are TGTGCCAGCAGCTTAGCCGTCTGGCTAGCAGTCAATGAGCAGTTCTTC.

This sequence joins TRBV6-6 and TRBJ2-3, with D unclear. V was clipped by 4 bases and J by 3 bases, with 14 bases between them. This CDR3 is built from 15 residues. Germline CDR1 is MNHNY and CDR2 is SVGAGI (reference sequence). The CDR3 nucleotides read TGTGCCAGCAGTTCGTATCAGATAAGAACAGATACGCAGTATTTT. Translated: CASSSYQIRTDTQYF.

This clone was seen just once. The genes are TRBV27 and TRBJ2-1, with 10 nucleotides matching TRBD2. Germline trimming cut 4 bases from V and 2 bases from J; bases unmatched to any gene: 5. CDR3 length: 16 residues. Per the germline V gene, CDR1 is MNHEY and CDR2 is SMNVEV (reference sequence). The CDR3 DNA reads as TGTGCCAGCAGTTCCGAGCGGGGGGGCACCTACAATGAGCAGTTCTTC. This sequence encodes CASSSERGGTYNEQFF.

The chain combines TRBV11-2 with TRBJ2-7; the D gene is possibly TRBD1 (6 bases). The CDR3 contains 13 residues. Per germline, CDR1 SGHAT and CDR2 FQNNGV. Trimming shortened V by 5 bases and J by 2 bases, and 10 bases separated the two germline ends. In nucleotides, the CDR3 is TGTGCCAGCAGCAAGGACAGCGCCTACGAGCAGTACTTC. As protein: CASSKDSAYEQYF.

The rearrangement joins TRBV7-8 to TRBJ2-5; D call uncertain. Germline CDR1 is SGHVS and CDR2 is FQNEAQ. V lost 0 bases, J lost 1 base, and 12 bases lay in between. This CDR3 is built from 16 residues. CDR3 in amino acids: CASSLALEQSQETQYF. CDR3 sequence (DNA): TGTGCCAGCAGCTTAGCGTTGGAACAGTCCCAAGAGACCCAGTACTTC.

The CDR3 reads CASSFEVSSYNEQFF. CDR3 DNA sequence: TGTGCCAGCAGCTTTGAGGTCAGCTCCTACAATGAGCAGTTCTTC. V is TRBV7-2 and J is TRBJ2-1, with D uncertain. The CDR3 has 15 amino acids. Germline CDR1 SGHTA, CDR2 FQGNSA. V was trimmed by 3 bases and J by 0 bases, leaving 9 bases between them.

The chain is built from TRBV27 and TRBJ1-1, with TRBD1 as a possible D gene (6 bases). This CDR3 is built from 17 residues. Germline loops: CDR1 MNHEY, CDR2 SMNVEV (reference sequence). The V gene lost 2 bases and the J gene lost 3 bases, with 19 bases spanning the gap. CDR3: CASSLTRAGKGDTEAFF. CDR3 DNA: TGTGCCAGCAGTTTAACTCGCGCAGGGAAGGGGGACACTGAAGCTTTCTTT.

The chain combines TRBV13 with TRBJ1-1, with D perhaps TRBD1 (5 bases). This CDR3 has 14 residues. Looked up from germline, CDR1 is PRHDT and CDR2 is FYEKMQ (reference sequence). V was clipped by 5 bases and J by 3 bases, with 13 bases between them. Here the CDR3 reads CASSRGLYDTEAFF. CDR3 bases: TGTGCCAGCAGCCGGGGACTGTATGACACTGAAGCTTTCTTT.

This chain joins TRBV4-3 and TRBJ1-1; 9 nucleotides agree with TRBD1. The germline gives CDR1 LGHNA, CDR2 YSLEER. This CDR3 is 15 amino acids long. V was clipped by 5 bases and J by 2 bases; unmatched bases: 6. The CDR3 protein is CASSGQGMGNTEAFF. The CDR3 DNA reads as TGCGCCAGCAGCGGACAGGGGATGGGTAACACTGAAGCTTTCTTT.

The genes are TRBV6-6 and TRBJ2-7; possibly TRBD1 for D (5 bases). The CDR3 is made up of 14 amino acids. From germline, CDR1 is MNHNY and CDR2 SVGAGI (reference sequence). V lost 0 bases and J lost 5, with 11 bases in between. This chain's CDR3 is CASSYSGALHEQYF. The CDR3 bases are TGTGCCAGCAGTTACTCAGGGGCCCTCCACGAGCAGTACTTC.

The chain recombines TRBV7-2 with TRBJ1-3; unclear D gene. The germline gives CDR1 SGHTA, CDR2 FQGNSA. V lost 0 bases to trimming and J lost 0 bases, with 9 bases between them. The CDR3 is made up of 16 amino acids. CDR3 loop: CASSLARGSSGNTIYF. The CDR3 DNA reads TGTGCCAGCAGCTTAGCGCGAGGCAGCTCTGGAAACACCATATATTTT.

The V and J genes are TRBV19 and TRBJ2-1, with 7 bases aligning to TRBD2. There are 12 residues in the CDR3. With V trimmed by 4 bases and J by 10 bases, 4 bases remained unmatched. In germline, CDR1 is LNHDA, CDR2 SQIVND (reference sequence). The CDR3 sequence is CASSTGRGEQFF. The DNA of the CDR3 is TGTGCCAGTAGTACTGGGCGGGGGGAGCAGTTCTTC. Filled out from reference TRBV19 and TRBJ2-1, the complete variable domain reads DGGITQSPKYLFRKEGQNVTLSCEQNLNHDAMYWYRQDPGQGLRLIYYSQIVNDFQKGDIAEGYSVSREKKESFPLTVTSAQKNPTAFYLCASSTGRGEQFFGPGTRLTVL.

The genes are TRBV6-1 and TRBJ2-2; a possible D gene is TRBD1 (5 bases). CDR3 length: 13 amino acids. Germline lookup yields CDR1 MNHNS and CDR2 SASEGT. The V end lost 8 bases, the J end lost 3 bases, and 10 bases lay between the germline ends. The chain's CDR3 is CASRQTYTGELFF. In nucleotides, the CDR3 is TGTGCCAGCCGACAGACCTACACCGGGGAGCTGTTTTTT.

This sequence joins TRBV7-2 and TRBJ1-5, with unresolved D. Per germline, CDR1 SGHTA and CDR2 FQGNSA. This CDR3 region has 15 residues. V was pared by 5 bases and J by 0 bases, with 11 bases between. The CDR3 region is CASSQGADSNQPQHF. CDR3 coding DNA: TGTGCCAGCAGCCAAGGCGCGGATAGCAATCAGCCCCAGCATTTT.

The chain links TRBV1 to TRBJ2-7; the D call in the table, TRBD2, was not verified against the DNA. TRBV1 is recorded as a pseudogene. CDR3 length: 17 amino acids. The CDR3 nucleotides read TGCACCAGCAGCCAAGATTTGGGGCGGGATAGCCCCCACGAGCAGTACTTC. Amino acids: CTSSQDLGRDSPHEQYF.

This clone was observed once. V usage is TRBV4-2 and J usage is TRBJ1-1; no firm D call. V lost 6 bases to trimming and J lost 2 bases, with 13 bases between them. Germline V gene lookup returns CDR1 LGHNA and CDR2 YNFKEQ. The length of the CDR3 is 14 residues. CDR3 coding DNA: TGTGCCAGCAGTCCAAATCGGGGTAACACTGAAGCTTTCTTT. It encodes CASSPNRGNTEAFF.

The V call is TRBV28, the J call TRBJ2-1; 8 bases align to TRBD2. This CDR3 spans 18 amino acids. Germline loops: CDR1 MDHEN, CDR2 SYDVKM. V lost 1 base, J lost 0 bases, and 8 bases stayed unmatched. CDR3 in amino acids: CASSLLSTSGSSYNEQFF. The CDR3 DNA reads TGTGCCAGCAGTTTATTAAGTACTAGCGGTAGCTCCTACAATGAGCAGTTCTTC.